Following are 5 T cell receptor beta chains from one sample sequenced in a study of cytomegalovirus exposure and HLA in healthy donors. The protocol was immunoSEQ multiplex PCR, while the TCRdb copy is restricted to in-frame clones and leaves out a portion. The profile shows some 210,000 clones, around 78% of them singletons. Sequencing was done on a sample of PBMCs. Receptors originate from a woman between 18 and 30 years old in good health and CMV-seronegative.

V and J are TRBV7-2 and TRBJ1-2; the D gene is possibly TRBD1 (5 bases). The V and J ends lost 5 bases and 8 bases respectively, with 15 bases between them. This CDR3 has 13 amino acids. CDR1 is SGHTA and CDR2 is FQGNSA in the germline V gene. This chain's CDR3 is CASSPDRSRGYTF. The CDR3 DNA reads TGTGCCAGCAGCCCCGACAGATCGAGGGGCTACACCTTC.

A note on this clone: At one end, the junction sequence differs from germline, possibly due to a read error. The chain has TRBV9 and TRBJ2-7; TRBD2 is a possible D gene (5 bases). The CDR3 spans 12 residues. In germline, CDR1 is SGDLS, CDR2 YYNGEE. The DNA for the CDR3 is TGTGCCAGCAGCCCCCGCGGAGGCTGGTTAAACTTC. It yields the protein CASSPRGGWLNF. The complete variable domain, with remaining parts taken from reference TRBV9 and TRBJ2-7, reads DSGVTQTPKHLITATGQRVTLRCSPRSGDLSVYWYQQSLDQGLQFLIQYYNGEERAKGNILERFSAQQFPDLHSELNLSSLELGDSALYFCASSPRGGWLNFGPGTRLTVT.

CDR3 coding DNA: TGTGCCAGCAGCTTAAGTATACAGGGAGAGACCCAGTACTTC. Translating it yields CASSLSIQGETQYF. This chain uses TRBV11-2 with TRBJ2-5; tentative D call: TRBD1 (6 bases). The CDR3 is made up of 14 amino acids. Looked up from germline, CDR1 is SGHAT and CDR2 is FQNNGV. Trimming removed 2 bases at V and 4 bases at J, with 11 bases between.

CDR3 coding DNA: TGTGCCAGCAGTTACACACAGAATAATTCACCCCTCCACTTT. Translation gives CASSYTQNNSPLHF. V and J are TRBV6-5 and TRBJ1-6, with D uncertain. Germline values: CDR1 MNHEY, CDR2 SVGAGI. This CDR3 region has 14 residues. Trimming stripped 2 bases from V and 5 bases from J, with 7 bases between.

The J gene is TRBJ1-1, the V gene TRBV30; TRBD1 matches at 7 bases. The CDR3 runs 11 residues. The V gene end was trimmed by 4 bases and the J gene end by 6 bases; junction bases not matched to a gene: 2. Germline CDR1 is GTSNPN and CDR2 is SVGIG (reference sequence). In DNA, the CDR3 is TGTGCCTGGAACAGGGGCCCTGAAGCTTTCTTT. Protein product: CAWNRGPEAFF.